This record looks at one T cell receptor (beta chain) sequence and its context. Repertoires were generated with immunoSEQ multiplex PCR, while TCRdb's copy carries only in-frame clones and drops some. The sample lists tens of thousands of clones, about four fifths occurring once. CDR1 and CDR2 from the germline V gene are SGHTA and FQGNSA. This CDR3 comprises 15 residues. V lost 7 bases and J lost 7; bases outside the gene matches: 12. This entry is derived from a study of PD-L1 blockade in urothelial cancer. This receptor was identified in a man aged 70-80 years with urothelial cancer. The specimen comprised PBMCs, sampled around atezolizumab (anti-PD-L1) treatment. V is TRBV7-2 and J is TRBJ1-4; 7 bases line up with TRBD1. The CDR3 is CASTLHAQGGEKLFF. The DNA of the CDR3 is TGTGCCAGCACCCTACACGCCCAGGGGGGTGAAAAACTGTTTTTT.